The clone carrying this T cell receptor (beta chain) was seen ten or more times. No antigen is known for it. RNA transcripts yielded amplified TCR beta CDR3 regions. Amplification began with first-round RT-PCR using HTBI primers, then second-round multiplex PCR was performed. TCRdb processed the multiplex PCR reads anew with MiXCR; each CDR3 protein has one entry. This sample carries approximately 500,000 distinct CDR3 sequences, under 15% of them seen once, and the ten largest clones take roughly 9.8%. In germline, CDR1 is GTSNPN, CDR2 SVGIG (reference sequence). The CDR3 contains 12 residues. Deletions cut 0 bases from V and 1 base from J, with 4 bases between. This specimen belongs to a study of Graves' ophthalmopathy and Graves' hyperthyroidism. Whole-study results and caveats: The model achieved approximately 71% sensitivity and 72.22% specificity for ophthalmopathy progression.

The source of this sequence is a woman younger than 45 with Graves' ophthalmopathy. Sequencing was carried out using blood. J is TRBJ2-7 and V is TRBV30; D gene unclear. As DNA, the CDR3 is TGTGCCTGGAGTGTAGATTCCTACGAGCAGTACTTC. Its protein product is CAWSVDSYEQYF. The full variable domain, its missing parts supplied by reference TRBV30 and TRBJ2-7, is SQTIHQWPATLVQPVGSPLSLECTVEGTSNPNLYWYRQAAGRGLQLLFYSVGIGQISSEVPQNLSASRPQDRQFILSSKKLLLSDSGFYLCAWSVDSYEQYFGPGTRLTVT.